This T cell receptor (beta chain) originates from a study of cytomegalovirus exposure and HLA in healthy donors. Overall study: There were 75 million to 95 million unique TCRs (from HLA-typed donors) in an early data release.

Researchers ran the PCR with 60 Vbeta and 13 Jbeta primers. Clones were sequenced by immunoSEQ multiplex PCR, and TCRdb holds only the in-frame ones, with some missing. The repertoire consists of 130,000 or so clones, with 75% occurring once and the leading ten covering 3.1%. The CDR3 has 13 amino acids. From germline, CDR1 is SGHDT and CDR2 YYEEEE. V lost 2 bases and J 3 bases, leaving 9 bases between the germline ends. A remark on this clone: Its target is not known.

General observations from the study: Several of the most significant clusters appeared, in a later analysis, to be linked to common viral pathogens. TCR beta V- and J-gene trimming, according to a later analysis, was linked to a missense DCLRE1C variant.

Sequenced: PBMCs. The gene calls are TRBV5-6 and TRBJ2-7; D is undetermined. This clonotype originated in a man aged 25 to 40 in good health and CMV-seronegative. In DNA, the CDR3 is TGTGCCAGCAGCTTACCGGGTAACTACGAGCAGTACTTC. Translated, it gives CASSLPGNYEQYF.